This T cell receptor (beta chain) was retrieved from a study of PD-1 blockade in classical Hodgkin lymphoma. Brentuximab vedotin exposure varied, and every patient relapsed after autologous stem cell transplantation. The CDR3 consists of 15 residues. Trimming took 0 bases from V and 3 from J, leaving 12 bases between them. Germline V gives CDR1 LNHNV, CDR2 YYDKDF (reference sequence). Assay: immunoSEQ multiplex PCR; the TCRdb copy retains only in-frame clones and omits some. The data show fewer than 110,000 clones, with roughly 91% seen just once and under 8% held by the top ten. Sequencing used peripheral blood mononuclear cells (PBMCs), obtained before the second cycle of nivolumab. The chain joins TRBV15 to TRBJ2-7; D unclear. The sequence derives from a human donor with classical Hodgkin lymphoma. The CDR3: CATSREAGEDYEQYF. CDR3 sequence (DNA): TGTGCCACCAGCAGAGAGGCAGGAGAAGACTACGAGCAGTACTTC.